Below, 17 T cell receptor beta chains from the same sample are listed, as sequenced in a study of blood T cell repertoires in COVID-19. Repertoires were generated with immunoSEQ multiplex PCR, while TCRdb's copy carries only in-frame clones and drops some. The top ten hold under 2% of the sample, which has about 250,000 clones, about nine tenths seen once. The sample consisted of peripheral blood. The source is an older woman who had recovered from COVID-19.

The chain employs TRBV7-2 and TRBJ2-4; 8 positions agree with TRBD2. Looked up from germline, CDR1 is SGHTA and CDR2 is FQGNSA. There are 14 residues in the CDR3. The V and J ends lost 4 bases and 5 bases, in that order; junction bases with no gene match: 4. The CDR3 nucleotides are TGTGCCAGCAGCTCAAACGGGGGGGAAAACATTCAGTACTTC. Translating it yields CASSSNGGENIQYF. Full variable domain (rest looked up from reference TRBV7-2 and TRBJ2-4): GAGVSQSPSNKVTEKGKDVELRCDPISGHTALYWYRQSLGQGLEFLIYFQGNSAPDKSGLPSDRFSAERTGGSVSTLTIQRTQQEDSAVYLCASSSNGGENIQYFGAGTRLSVL.

The V gene is TRBV28, the J gene TRBJ1-2; a possible D gene is TRBD1 (5 bases). V was trimmed by 1 base and J by 5 bases, leaving 11 bases between them. CDR1 is MDHEN, CDR2 SYDVKM, per germline. The CDR3 is 14 amino acids. CDR3 coding DNA: TGTGCCAGCAGTTTATCTTCGGGGGGATATGGCTACACCTTC. This codes for CASSLSSGGYGYTF.

This clone has at least ten counts. CDR3 DNA: TGTGCCAGCAGGGGCCACCTAGCGGGGGGGAACCACGAGCAGTACTTC. Amino acids: CASRGHLAGGNHEQYF. The V and J genes are TRBV2 and TRBJ2-7; 12 bases are a match to TRBD2. This CDR3 has 16 amino acids. V shed 6 bases, J shed 5 bases, and the junction held 11 bases outside the gene matches. Germline loops: CDR1 SNHLY, CDR2 FYNNEI.

This chain connects TRBV4-3 to TRBJ2-6; 12 positions match TRBD1. The CDR3 runs 21 residues. V lost 1 base to trimming and J lost 1 base; unmatched junction nucleotides: 11. CDR1 is LGHNA, CDR2 YSLEER, per germline. The CDR3 sequence: CASSQVPRGGQGASGANVLTF. The CDR3 DNA reads TGCGCCAGCAGCCAAGTTCCGCGGGGGGGACAGGGGGCATCTGGGGCCAACGTCCTGACTTTC.

The chain is built from TRBV10-2 and TRBJ1-5; D is perhaps TRBD1 (5 bases). V lost 2 bases, J lost 6 bases, and 5 bases lay in between. This CDR3 region has 12 residues. Germline CDR1 WSHSY, CDR2 SAAADI. CDR3 in amino acids: CASSEGAQPQHF. DNA for the CDR3: TGCGCCAGCAGTGAGGGGGCTCAGCCCCAGCATTTT.

This clone has only one observation. The chain has TRBV18 and TRBJ1-5; TRBD1 agrees at 11 bases. V was pared by 3 bases and J by 2 bases, with 6 bases of the junction left unmatched. CDR1 and CDR2 (germline): KGHSH, LQKENI. The CDR3 sequence is 17 residues long. This chain's CDR3 is CASSPRTGGGRNQPQHF. For the CDR3, the DNA is TGTGCCAGCTCACCCAGGACAGGGGGCGGGCGCAATCAGCCCCAGCATTTT.

The genes are TRBV2 and TRBJ1-2, with no clear D. The germline V and J ends were trimmed by 6 bases and 2 bases, with 13 bases remaining between them. Germline assignment: CDR1 SNHLY and CDR2 FYNNEI. This CDR3 has 14 residues. The CDR3 DNA sequence: TGTGCCAGCAGCTCCATCGGGAGAAACTATGGCTACACCTTC. This translates into CASSSIGRNYGYTF.

The CDR3 DNA follows: TGTGCCAGCAGCTTCGGGACAGGGGCCTACAATGAGCAGTTCTTC. Protein sequence: CASSFGTGAYNEQFF. The chain links TRBV7-2 to TRBJ2-1; 10 bases match TRBD1. The V gene end was trimmed by 3 bases and the J gene end by 2 bases; junction bases not matched to a gene: 1. Germline CDR1 and CDR2: SGHTA and FQGNSA. The CDR3 covers 15 residues. The full variable domain, with the rest looked up from reference TRBV7-2 and TRBJ2-1, is GAGVSQSPSNKVTEKGKDVELRCDPISGHTALYWYRQSLGQGLEFLIYFQGNSAPDKSGLPSDRFSAERTGGSVSTLTIQRTQQEDSAVYLCASSFGTGAYNEQFFGPGTRLTVL.

The gene calls are TRBV7-2 and TRBJ1-5, with a tentative D call TRBD1 (5 bases). The V end was cut by 2 bases, the J end by 4 bases, with 9 bases between. The CDR3 has 14 amino acids. Germline CDR1 SGHTA, CDR2 FQGNSA. The CDR3 sequence is CASSLLGPNQPQHF. The DNA of the CDR3 is TGTGCCAGCAGCTTATTGGGGCCAAATCAGCCCCAGCATTTT.

The V call is TRBV7-9, the J call TRBJ1-1; D call uncertain. Trimming left V 3 bases short and J 7 bases short, with 15 bases between. Germline CDR1 and CDR2: SEHNR and FQNEAQ (reference sequence). The CDR3 sequence is 14 residues long. The CDR3 nucleotides read TGTGCCAGCAGCTTGGGTAGGGAGGGCTATGAAGCTTTCTTT. Its protein is CASSLGREGYEAFF.

In nucleotides, the CDR3 is TGTGCCAGCAGCGTCTCACAGGAGAGACCCTACGAGCAGTACTTC. Its protein product is CASSVSQERPYEQYF. This rearrangement joins TRBV7-9 to TRBJ2-7; possible D gene TRBD1, 5 bases. CDR1 SEHNR and CDR2 FQNEAQ come from the germline V gene (reference sequence). The CDR3 is 15 residues long. Trimming stripped 5 bases from V and 2 bases from J, with 16 bases between.

The chain carries TRBV18 and TRBJ2-5; no clear D. The CDR3 length is 13 residues. V was pared by 1 base and J by 5 bases, with 8 bases between. The germline CDR1 and CDR2 sequences are KGHSH and LQKENI. CDR3 nucleotides: TGTGCCAGCTCACCACGGGCCCGGGAGACCCAGTACTTC. Residues: CASSPRARETQYF.

There are a few counts of this clone. The chain has TRBV27 and TRBJ1-1; a weak D match, TRBD1 (6 bases). Germline loops: CDR1 MNHEY, CDR2 SMNVEV (reference sequence). Trimming cost V 3 bases and J 5 bases, with 13 bases left between them. The CDR3 is made up of 14 amino acids. CDR3 coding DNA: TGTGCCAGCAGTTTTACAGGGTCTGGGACTGAAGCTTTCTTT. Translation: CASSFTGSGTEAFF.

The chain joins TRBV14 to TRBJ1-6; 7 bases fit TRBD1. This CDR3 contains 14 residues. V shed 4 bases, J shed 7 bases, and the junction held 4 bases outside the gene matches. CDR1 and CDR2 from the germline V gene are SGHDN and FVKESK. The CDR3 DNA follows: TGTGCCAGCAGCCCCGGGACAGAGAATTCACCCCTCCACTTT. It encodes CASSPGTENSPLHF. Full variable domain (missing parts from reference TRBV14 and TRBJ1-6): EAGVTQFPSHSVIEKGQTVTLRCDPISGHDNLYWYRRVMGKEIKFLLHFVKESKQDESGMPNNRFLAERTGGTYSTLKVQPAELEDSGVYFCASSPGTENSPLHFGNGTRLTVT.

The V and J genes are TRBV6-5 and TRBJ2-7, with 12 bases fitting TRBD1. The V gene end was trimmed by 8 bases and the J gene end by 4 bases; junction bases not matched to a gene: 6. Germline loops: CDR1 MNHEY, CDR2 SVGAGI. This CDR3 has 14 residues. CDR3 sequence: CASATGQGAYEQYF. The CDR3 nucleotides read TGTGCCAGCGCAACGGGACAGGGGGCTTACGAGCAGTACTTC.

V usage is TRBV9 and J usage is TRBJ1-3; 10 bases fit TRBD1. CDR1 is SGDLS, CDR2 YYNGEE, per germline. Losses at the gene ends were 4 bases for V and 3 bases for J; bases not matched to a gene: 13. CDR3 length: 18 amino acids. CDR3 region: CASSRNLQGQGYGNTIYF. The CDR3, as DNA: TGTGCCAGCAGCCGAAACCTGCAGGGACAGGGGTATGGAAACACCATATATTTT.

V gene TRBV23-1 combines with J gene TRBJ1-5; 7 bases agree with TRBD1. TRBV23-1 is an ORF; its function is uncertain. J gave up 5 bases and V 2 bases, and 9 bases lay outside the gene matches. The CDR3 covers 16 residues. The CDR3 sequence: CASSQPIFGQDQPQHF. The CDR3 nucleotides read TGCGCCAGCAGTCAACCCATCTTTGGACAGGATCAGCCCCAGCATTTT.